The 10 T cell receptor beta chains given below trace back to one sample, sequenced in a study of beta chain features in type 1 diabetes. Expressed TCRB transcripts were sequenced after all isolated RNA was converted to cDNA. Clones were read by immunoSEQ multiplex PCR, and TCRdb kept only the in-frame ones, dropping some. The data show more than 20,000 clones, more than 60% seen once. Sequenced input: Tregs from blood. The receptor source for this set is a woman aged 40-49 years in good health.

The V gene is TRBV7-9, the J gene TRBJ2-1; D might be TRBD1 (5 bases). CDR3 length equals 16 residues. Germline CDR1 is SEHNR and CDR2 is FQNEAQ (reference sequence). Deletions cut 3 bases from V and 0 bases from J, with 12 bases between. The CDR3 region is CASSFDQGFSYNEQFF. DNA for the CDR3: TGTGCCAGCAGCTTTGACCAGGGATTCTCCTACAATGAGCAGTTCTTC.

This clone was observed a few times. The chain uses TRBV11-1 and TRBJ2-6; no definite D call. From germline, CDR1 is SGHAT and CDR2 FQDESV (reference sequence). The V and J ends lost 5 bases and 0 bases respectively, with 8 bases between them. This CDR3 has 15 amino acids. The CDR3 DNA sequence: TGTGCCAGCAGCCCCAGGCGCTCTGGGGCCAACGTCCTGACTTTC. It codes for CASSPRRSGANVLTF.

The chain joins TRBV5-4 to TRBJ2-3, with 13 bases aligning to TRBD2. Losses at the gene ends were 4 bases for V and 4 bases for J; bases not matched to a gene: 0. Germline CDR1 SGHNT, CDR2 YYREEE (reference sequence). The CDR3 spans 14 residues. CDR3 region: CASSTSGGADTQYF. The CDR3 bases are TGTGCCAGCAGCACTAGCGGGGGGGCAGATACGCAGTATTTT.

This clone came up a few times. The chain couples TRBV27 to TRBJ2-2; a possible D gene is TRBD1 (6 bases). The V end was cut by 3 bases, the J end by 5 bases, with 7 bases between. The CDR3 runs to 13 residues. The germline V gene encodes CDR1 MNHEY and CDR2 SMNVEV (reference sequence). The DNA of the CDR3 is TGTGCCAGCAGTTTTGACAGGACCGGGGAGCTGTTTTTT. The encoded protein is CASSFDRTGELFF.

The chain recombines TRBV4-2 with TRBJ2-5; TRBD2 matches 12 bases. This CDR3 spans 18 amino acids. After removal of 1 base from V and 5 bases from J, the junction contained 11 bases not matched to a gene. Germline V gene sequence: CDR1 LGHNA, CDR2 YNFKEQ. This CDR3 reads CASSQVSPSGGARETQYF. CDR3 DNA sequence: TGTGCCAGCAGCCAAGTTTCGCCTAGCGGGGGGGCGAGGGAGACCCAGTACTTC.

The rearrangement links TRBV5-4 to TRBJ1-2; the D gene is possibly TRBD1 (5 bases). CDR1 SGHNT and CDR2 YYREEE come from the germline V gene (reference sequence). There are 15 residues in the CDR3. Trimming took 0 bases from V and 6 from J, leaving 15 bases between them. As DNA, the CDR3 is TGTGCCAGCAGCTTGGGGGGGGAAAGATTTAATGGCTACACCTTC. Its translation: CASSLGGERFNGYTF.

The CDR3 loop reads CASSAPGGSFSGGGNEQFF. In DNA, the CDR3 is TGTGCCAGCAGCGCCCCCGGGGGTTCTTTTAGCGGGGGGGGGAATGAGCAGTTCTTC. V is TRBV9 and J is TRBJ2-1; TRBD2 aligns across 11 bases. J gave up 7 bases and V 3 bases, and 18 bases lay outside the gene matches. The CDR3 has 19 amino acids. Germline CDR1 is SGDLS and CDR2 is YYNGEE.

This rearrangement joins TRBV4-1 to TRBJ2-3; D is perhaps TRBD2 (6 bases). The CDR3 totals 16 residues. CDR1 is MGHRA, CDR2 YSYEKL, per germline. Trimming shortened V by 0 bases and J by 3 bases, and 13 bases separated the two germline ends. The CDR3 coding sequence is TGCGCCAGCAGCCAAGATAGGGCAGGGAGGACAGATACGCAGTATTTT. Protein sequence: CASSQDRAGRTDTQYF.

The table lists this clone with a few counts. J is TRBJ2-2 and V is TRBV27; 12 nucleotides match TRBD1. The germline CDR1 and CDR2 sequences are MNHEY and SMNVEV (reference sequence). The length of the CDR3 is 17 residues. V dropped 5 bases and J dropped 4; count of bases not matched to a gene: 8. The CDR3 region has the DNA TGTGCCAGCAGTGCTCTAGGGACAGGGGGCCTCACCGGGGAGCTGTTTTTT. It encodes CASSALGTGGLTGELFF.

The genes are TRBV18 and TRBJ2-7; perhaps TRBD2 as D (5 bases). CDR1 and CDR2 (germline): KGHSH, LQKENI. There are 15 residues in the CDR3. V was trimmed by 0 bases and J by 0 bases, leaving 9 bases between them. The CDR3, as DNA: TGTGCCAGCTCACCACCAGGACTCCTCTCCTACGAGCAGTACTTC. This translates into CASSPPGLLSYEQYF.